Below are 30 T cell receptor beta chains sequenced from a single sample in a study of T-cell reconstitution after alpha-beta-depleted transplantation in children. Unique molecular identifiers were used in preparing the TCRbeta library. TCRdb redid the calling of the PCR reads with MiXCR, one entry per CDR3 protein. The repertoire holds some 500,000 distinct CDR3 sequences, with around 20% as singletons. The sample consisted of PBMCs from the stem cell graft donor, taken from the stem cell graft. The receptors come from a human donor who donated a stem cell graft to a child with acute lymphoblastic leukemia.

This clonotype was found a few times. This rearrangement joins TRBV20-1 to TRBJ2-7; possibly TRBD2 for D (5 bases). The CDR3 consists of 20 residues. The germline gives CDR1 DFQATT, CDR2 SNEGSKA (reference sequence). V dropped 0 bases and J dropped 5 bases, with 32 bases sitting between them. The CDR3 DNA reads TGCAGTGCTAGAGAGACTCCGAAGGCGGAGGATGTGAGTCCGCGGGACGAGCAGTACTTC. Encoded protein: CSARETPKAEDVSPRDEQYF.

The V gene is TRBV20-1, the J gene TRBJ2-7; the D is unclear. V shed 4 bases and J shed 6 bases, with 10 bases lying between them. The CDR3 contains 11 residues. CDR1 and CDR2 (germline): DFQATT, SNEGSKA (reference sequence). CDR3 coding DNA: TGCAGTGCTATCGACCTCGGCGAGCAGTACTTC. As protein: CSAIDLGEQYF.

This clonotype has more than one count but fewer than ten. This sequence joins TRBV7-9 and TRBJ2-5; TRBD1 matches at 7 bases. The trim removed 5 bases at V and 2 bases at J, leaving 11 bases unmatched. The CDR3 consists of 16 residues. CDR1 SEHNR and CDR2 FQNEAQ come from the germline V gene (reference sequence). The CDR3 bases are TGTGCCAGCAGCGGCCGTCAGAGGGGGCTTCAAGAGACCCAGTACTTC. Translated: CASSGRQRGLQETQYF.

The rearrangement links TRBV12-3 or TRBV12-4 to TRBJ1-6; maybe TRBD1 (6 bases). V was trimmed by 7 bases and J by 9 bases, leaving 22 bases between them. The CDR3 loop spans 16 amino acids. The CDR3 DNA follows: TGTGCCAGCACCTCAAGGGGGGGAATTACCGCTTCACCCCTCCACTTT. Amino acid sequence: CASTSRGGITASPLHF.

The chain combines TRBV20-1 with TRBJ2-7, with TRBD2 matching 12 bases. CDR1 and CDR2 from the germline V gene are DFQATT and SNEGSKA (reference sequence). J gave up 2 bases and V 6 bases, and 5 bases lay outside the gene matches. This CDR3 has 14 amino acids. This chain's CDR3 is CSAPLAGGPYEQYF. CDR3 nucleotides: TGCAGTGCGCCTCTAGCGGGAGGGCCCTACGAGCAGTACTTC.

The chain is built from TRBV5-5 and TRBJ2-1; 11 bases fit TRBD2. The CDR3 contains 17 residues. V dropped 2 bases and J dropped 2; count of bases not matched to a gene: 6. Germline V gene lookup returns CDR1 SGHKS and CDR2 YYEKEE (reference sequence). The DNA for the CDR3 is TGTGCCAGCAGCTTCTCGCCACTAGCGGGAGCCTACAATGAGCAGTTCTTC. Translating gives CASSFSPLAGAYNEQFF.

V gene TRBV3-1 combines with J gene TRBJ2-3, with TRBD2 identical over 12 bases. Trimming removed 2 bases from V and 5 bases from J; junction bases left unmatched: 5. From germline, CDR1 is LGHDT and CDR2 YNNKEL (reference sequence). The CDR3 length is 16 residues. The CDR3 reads CASSQFASGRGDTQYF. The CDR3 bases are TGTGCCAGCAGCCAATTCGCTAGCGGGAGGGGAGATACGCAGTATTTT.

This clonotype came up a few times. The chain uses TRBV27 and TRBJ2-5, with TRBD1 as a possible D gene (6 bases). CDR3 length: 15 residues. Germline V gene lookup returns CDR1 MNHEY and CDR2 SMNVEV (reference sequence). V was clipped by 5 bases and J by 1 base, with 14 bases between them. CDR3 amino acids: CASSPLDSAQETQYF. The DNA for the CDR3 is TGTGCCAGCAGTCCACTGGACAGCGCCCAAGAGACCCAGTACTTC.

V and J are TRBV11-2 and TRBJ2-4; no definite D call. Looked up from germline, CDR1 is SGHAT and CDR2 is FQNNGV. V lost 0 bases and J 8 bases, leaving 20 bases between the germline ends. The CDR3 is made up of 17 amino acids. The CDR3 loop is CASSLDPRKGVVDIQYF. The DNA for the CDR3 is TGTGCCAGCAGCTTAGACCCACGGAAGGGCGTAGTTGACATTCAGTACTTC.

CDR3 amino acids: CASFLRPSYEQYF. Written as DNA, the CDR3 is TGCGCCAGCTTTTTACGGCCGTCCTACGAGCAGTACTTC. This chain links TRBV5-1 with TRBJ2-7; D gene uncertain. Trimming removed 7 bases at V and 1 base at J, with 12 bases between. Germline V lookup: CDR1 SGHRS, CDR2 YFSETQ. The CDR3 runs to 13 residues.

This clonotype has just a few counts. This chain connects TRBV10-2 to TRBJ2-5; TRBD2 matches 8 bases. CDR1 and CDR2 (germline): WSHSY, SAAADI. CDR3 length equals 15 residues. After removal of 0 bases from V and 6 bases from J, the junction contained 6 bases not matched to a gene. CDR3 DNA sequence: TGCGCCAGCAGTGAGTCGGCTAGCGGGTTGCAGACCCAGTACTTC. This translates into CASSESASGLQTQYF.

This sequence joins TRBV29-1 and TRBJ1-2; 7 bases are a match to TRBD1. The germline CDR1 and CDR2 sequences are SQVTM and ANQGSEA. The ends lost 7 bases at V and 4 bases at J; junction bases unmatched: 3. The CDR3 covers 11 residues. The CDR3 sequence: CSDGTAYGYTF. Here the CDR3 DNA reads TGCAGCGACGGGACAGCCTATGGCTACACCTTC.

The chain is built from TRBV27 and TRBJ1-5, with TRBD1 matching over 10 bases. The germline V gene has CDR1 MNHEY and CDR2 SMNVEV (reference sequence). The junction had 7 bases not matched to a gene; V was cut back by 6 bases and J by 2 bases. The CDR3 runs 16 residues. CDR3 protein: CASSSDRGPGNQPQHF. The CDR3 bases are TGTGCCAGCAGCTCCGACAGGGGGCCGGGCAATCAGCCCCAGCATTTT.

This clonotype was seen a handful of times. CDR3 sequence reads: CASSLVGQGANTEAFF. CDR3 DNA sequence: TGTGCCAGCAGCTTAGTGGGACAGGGCGCGAACACTGAAGCTTTCTTT. The rearrangement joins TRBV11-2 to TRBJ1-1, with TRBD1 matching over 9 bases. Trimming at V came to 1 base and at J to 1 base, leaving 4 bases not matched to a gene. The CDR3 is 16 residues long. Germline V CDR1 and CDR2: SGHAT, FQNNGV.

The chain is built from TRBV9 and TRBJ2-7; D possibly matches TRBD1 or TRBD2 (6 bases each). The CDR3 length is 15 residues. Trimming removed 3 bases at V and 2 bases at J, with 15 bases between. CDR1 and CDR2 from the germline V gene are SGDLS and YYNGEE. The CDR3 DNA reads TGTGCCAGCAGCGCCGGGGGCACAATAACCTACGAGCAGTACTTC. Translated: CASSAGGTITYEQYF.

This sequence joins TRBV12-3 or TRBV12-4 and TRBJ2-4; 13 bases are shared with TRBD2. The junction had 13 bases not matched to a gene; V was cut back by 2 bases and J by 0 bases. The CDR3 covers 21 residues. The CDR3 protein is CASSLRSRGLAGRLAKNIQYF. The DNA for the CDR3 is TGTGCCAGCAGTTTAAGATCCAGGGGACTAGCGGGGCGGCTAGCCAAAAACATTCAGTACTTC.

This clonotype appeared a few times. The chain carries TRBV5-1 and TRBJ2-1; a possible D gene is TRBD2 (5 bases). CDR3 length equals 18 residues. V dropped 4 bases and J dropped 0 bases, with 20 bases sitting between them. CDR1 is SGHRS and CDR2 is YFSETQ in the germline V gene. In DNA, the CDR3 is TGCGCCAGCAGCGGAACTAGATGGGGAAGGAGCTCCTACAATGAGCAGTTCTTC. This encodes CASSGTRWGRSSYNEQFF. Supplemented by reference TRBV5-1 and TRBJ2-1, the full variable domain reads KAGVTQTPRYLIKTRGQQVTLSCSPISGHRSVSWYQQTPGQGLQFLFEYFSETQRNKGNFPGRFSGRQFSNSRSEMNVSTLELGDSALYLCASSGTRWGRSSYNEQFFGPGTRLTVL.

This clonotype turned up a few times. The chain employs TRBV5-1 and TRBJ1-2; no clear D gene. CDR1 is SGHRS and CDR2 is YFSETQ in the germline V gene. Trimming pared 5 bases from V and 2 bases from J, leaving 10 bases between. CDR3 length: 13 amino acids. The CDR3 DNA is TGCGCCAGCAGTATTGAGGCCAACTATGGCTACACCTTC. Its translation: CASSIEANYGYTF. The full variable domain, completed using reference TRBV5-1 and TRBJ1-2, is KAGVTQTPRYLIKTRGQQVTLSCSPISGHRSVSWYQQTPGQGLQFLFEYFSETQRNKGNFPGRFSGRQFSNSRSEMNVSTLELGDSALYLCASSIEANYGYTFGSGTRLTVV.

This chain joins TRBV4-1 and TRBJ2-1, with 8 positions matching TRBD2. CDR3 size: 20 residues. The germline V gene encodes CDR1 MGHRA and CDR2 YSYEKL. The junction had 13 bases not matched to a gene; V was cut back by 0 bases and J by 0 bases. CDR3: CASSQDRIPGRDRSYNEQFF. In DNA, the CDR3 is TGCGCCAGCAGCCAAGATCGAATTCCCGGGAGGGATCGCTCCTACAATGAGCAGTTCTTC.

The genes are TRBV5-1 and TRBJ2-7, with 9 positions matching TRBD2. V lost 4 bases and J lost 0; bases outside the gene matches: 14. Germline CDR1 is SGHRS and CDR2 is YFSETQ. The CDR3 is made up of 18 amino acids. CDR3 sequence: CASSHGPSGMVSSYEQYF. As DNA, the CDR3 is TGCGCCAGCAGCCACGGCCCTAGCGGGATGGTATCCTCCTACGAGCAGTACTTC.

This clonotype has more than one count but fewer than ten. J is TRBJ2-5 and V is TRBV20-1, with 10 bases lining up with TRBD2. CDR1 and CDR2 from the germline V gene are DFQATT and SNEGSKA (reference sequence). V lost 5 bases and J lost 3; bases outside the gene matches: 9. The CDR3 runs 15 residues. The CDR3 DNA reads TGCAGTGCTTCTGAGGGGCTAGCGGGAGAAGAGACCCAGTACTTC. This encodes CSASEGLAGEETQYF.

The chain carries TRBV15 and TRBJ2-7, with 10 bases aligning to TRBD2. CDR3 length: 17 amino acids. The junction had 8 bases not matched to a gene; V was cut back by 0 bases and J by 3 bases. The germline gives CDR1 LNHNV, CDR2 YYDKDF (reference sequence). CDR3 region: CATSRDQWASGGYEQYF. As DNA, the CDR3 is TGTGCCACCAGCAGAGATCAATGGGCTAGCGGGGGCTACGAGCAGTACTTC.

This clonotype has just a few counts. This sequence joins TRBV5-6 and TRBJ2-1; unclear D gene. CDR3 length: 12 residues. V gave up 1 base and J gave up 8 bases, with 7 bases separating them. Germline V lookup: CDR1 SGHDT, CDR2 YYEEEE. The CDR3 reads CASSLPFDEQFF. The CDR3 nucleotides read TGTGCCAGCAGCTTGCCCTTCGATGAGCAGTTCTTC.

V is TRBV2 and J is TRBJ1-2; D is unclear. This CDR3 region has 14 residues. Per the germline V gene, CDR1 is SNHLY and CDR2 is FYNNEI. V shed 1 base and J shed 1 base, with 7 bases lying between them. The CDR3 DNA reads TGTGCCAGCAGTGAAGGTCGCATTAACTATGGCTACACCTTC. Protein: CASSEGRINYGYTF.

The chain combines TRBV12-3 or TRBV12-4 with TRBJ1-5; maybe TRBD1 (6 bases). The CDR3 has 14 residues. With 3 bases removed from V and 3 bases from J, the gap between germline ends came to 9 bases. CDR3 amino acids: CASSFDRFNQPQHF. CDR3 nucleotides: TGTGCCAGCAGTTTCGACAGGTTCAATCAGCCCCAGCATTTT.

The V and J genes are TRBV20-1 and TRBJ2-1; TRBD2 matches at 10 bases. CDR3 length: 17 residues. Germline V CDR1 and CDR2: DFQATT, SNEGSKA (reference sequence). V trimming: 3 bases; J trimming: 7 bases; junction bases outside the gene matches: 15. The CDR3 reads CSASPLSLAGDLNEQFF. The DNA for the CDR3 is TGCAGTGCTAGTCCCCTCTCCCTAGCGGGAGATCTTAATGAGCAGTTCTTC.

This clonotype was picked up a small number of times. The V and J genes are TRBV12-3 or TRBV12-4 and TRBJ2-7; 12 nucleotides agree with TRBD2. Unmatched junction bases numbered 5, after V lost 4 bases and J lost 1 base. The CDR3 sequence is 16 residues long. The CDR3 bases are TGTGCCAGCAGTTCTTGGACTAGCGGGAAGTCCTACGAGCAGTACTTC. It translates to CASSSWTSGKSYEQYF.

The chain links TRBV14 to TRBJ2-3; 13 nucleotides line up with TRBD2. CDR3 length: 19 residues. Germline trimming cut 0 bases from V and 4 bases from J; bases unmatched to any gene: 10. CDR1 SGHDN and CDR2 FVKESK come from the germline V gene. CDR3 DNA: TGTGCCAGCAGCCAAGACCAAACACTAGCGGGAGGGGCCCCAGATACGCAGTATTTT. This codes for CASSQDQTLAGGAPDTQYF.

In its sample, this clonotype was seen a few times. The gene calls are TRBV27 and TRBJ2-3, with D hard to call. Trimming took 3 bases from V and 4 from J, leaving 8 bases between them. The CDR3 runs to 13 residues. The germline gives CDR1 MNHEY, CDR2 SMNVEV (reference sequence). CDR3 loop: CASSFGVADTQYF. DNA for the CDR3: TGTGCCAGCAGTTTTGGGGTGGCAGATACGCAGTATTTT.

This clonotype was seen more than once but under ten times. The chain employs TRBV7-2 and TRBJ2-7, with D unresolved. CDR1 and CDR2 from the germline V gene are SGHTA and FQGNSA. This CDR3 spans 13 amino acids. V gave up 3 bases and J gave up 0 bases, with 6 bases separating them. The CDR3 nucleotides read TGTGCCAGCAGCTTCGTAAGCTCCTACGAGCAGTACTTC. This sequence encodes CASSFVSSYEQYF.